This T cell receptor beta chain was found in a study of cytotoxic CD8 clonotypes in ibrutinib-treated CLL. The targeted sequencing depth was 1 in 200,000 to 1 in 1 million T cells. Repertoires were generated with immunoSEQ multiplex PCR, while TCRdb's copy carries only in-frame clones and drops some. Here the sample spans some 50,000 clones, about 57% being singletons. This sequence was found in a human donor with chronic lymphocytic leukemia. Sequencing used PBMCs, obtained after 24 months of ibrutinib treatment.

The CDR3 loop is CASSPQGTYTDTQYF. The CDR3 region has the DNA TGTGCCAGCAGCCCCCAGGGTACCTACACAGATACGCAGTATTTT. The J gene is TRBJ2-3, the V gene TRBV16, with D maybe TRBD1 (5 bases). There are 15 residues in the CDR3. In germline, CDR1 is KGHSY, CDR2 FQNENV. Between the trimmed V and J ends, which lost 4 bases and 2 bases, there was a span of 13 bases.